What follows is one T cell receptor (beta chain) and its context. RNA, once extracted, was reverse transcribed into cDNA for use as the sequencing template. Clones were sequenced by immunoSEQ multiplex PCR, and TCRdb holds only the in-frame ones, with some missing. The sample holds 120,000 or so clones; 35% to 40% are singletons and the top ten take 3% to 3.5%. This sample is part of a study of CD8+ T cells in alopecia areata. Sorting from PBMCs produced CD4+ and CD8+ T cells. The length of the CDR3 is 13 residues. Trimming removed 6 bases from V and 8 bases from J; junction bases left unmatched: 8. Germline-derived CDR1 and CDR2 are SNHLY and FYNNEI.

This TCR derives from a human donor with alopecia areata. The source material was CD4+ T cells sorted from blood. This chain connects TRBV2 to TRBJ1-2, with 8 nucleotides matching TRBD1. CDR3 protein: CASSYDRGLGYTF. In nucleotides, the CDR3 is TGTGCCAGCAGCTACGACAGGGGATTAGGCTACACCTTC.